One and the same sample provided the 3 T cell receptor beta chains below, sequenced in a study of control samples from healthy donors and cancer patients. Assay: immunoSEQ multiplex PCR; the TCRdb copy retains only in-frame clones and omits some. The sample lists fewer than 200,000 clones, about 86% occurring once. The sample consisted of blood. The receptors stem from a woman aged 25 to 39 in good health.

The CDR3 DNA reads TGTGCCAGCACTCCCGACGGAAATAATTCACCCCTCCACTTT. Translated, it gives CASTPDGNNSPLHF. The V gene is TRBV6-6, the J gene TRBJ1-6; D is uncertain. The V gene's germline CDR1 is MNHNY and CDR2 SVGAGI (reference sequence). This CDR3 contains 14 residues. V was clipped by 7 bases and J by 5 bases, with 12 bases between them.

The rearrangement uses TRBV27 and TRBJ2-1; TRBD2 matches at 8 bases. This CDR3 contains 15 residues. Trimming removed 4 bases from V and 5 bases from J; junction bases left unmatched: 7. The V gene's germline CDR1 is MNHEY and CDR2 SMNVEV (reference sequence). This chain's CDR3 is CASSSLAATNNEQFF. In nucleotides, the CDR3 is TGTGCCAGCAGTTCACTAGCGGCGACTAACAATGAGCAGTTCTTC.

This clone appeared a single time. The chain joins TRBV12-3 or TRBV12-4 to TRBJ2-3; D unresolved. With 6 bases removed from V and 11 bases from J, the gap between germline ends came to 12 bases. The CDR3 length is 11 residues. CDR3: CASRYQGRQYF. CDR3 in DNA: TGTGCCAGCAGGTACCAAGGCAGGCAGTATTTT.